The present T cell receptor beta chain was sequenced within a study of monozygotic twins with inflammatory bowel disease. Whole-study findings and limits: Healthy co-twins, by inverse Simpson, had higher TCRbeta diversity than their siblings with IBD. Clonotype overlap with others was lower in IBD patients than in healthy twins, a difference that was greatest with disease activity.

With respect to this clonotype: Its antigen is still unknown.

Addition of UMIs with a 6-nucleotide sample barcode was achieved by template switching. Following a re-call of the 5' RACE reads, TCRdb has one entry per CDR3 protein and lacks DNA. The repertoire shows 150,000 or so distinct CDR3 sequences; the top ten hold approximately 1.2%. Sequenced input: blood. This TCR was sampled from a human donor with ulcerative colitis or Crohn's disease, or a healthy co-twin of an affected twin (not recorded which).

Here the CDR3 reads CSARSGLTGVNMNTEAFF. The chain carries TRBV20-1 and TRBJ1-1; TCRdb outputs TRBD1, but without DNA this stays unchecked. Germline V CDR1 and CDR2: DFQATT, SNEGSKA (reference sequence). There are 18 residues in the CDR3.